The entry that follows covers one TCR beta chain sequence. A junction end diverges from the germline sequence, so it may reflect a read error. The data were obtained in a study of blood T cell repertoires in COVID-19. Study-level information: There were acute and convalescent COVID-19 samples, and they came from the United States, Italy and Spain. PBMCs, B-cell-depleted T cells, or T cells provided the cDNA or gDNA that made up the material.

The CDR3 sequence is 14 residues long. From germline, CDR1 is SGHTA and CDR2 FQGTGA. Per the original methods: Cell counts per sample came from amplifying reference gene primers. Produced via immunoSEQ multiplex PCR; TCRdb's table is partial and in-frame only. For V, J and clone size, that table is used; D and trimming come from the DNA. The data contain about 150,000 clones, roughly 81% of them singletons. Seattle participants joined during active infection and were tracked over time. This chain uses TRBV7-3 with TRBJ1-3, with no clear D. This sequence was found in a woman aged 60-75 years with COVID-19, enrolled during active disease. Sequenced: peripheral blood. CDR3 DNA sequence: TGTGCCAGCAGCGTAACAGCTACTGGAAACACCATATATTTT. As protein: CASSVTATGNTIYF.